This T cell receptor (beta chain) was recovered during a study of shared clonotypes between healthy human individuals. Findings of the study overall: Rarefaction exposed incomplete sorted-subset sequencing despite large depth. Across subsets, estimated richness was generally greater for naive than for memory populations.

This clone was picked up one time. Its antigen is unknown. Naive-designated CD8 cells lacked CD45RO, were positively enriched for CCR7, and omitted terminally differentiated effector memory CD45RA+ cells. In the authors' methods: Filtering of immunoSEQ junctional sequences could not match full-length read filtering. Data came from immunoSEQ multiplex PCR; TCRdb stores just in-frame clones and leaves some out. That table supplies the V and J calls and clone size; D and trimming were determined from the DNA. The top ten hold about 1.1% of the sample, which has about 2 million clones, about 95% seen once. Looked up from germline, CDR1 is SGHDT and CDR2 is YYEEEE. The V gene lost 3 bases and the J gene lost 6 bases, with 8 bases spanning the gap. The CDR3 has 12 residues.

The J gene is TRBJ2-3, the V gene TRBV5-6; D is perhaps TRBD1 or TRBD2 (5 bases each). Source material: naive CD8+ T cells sorted from blood. The receptor was derived from a man between 18 and 35 years old in good health. The CDR3 nucleotides read TGTGCCAGCAGCTCCGAGGGGGATACGCAGTATTTT. It encodes CASSSEGDTQYF.